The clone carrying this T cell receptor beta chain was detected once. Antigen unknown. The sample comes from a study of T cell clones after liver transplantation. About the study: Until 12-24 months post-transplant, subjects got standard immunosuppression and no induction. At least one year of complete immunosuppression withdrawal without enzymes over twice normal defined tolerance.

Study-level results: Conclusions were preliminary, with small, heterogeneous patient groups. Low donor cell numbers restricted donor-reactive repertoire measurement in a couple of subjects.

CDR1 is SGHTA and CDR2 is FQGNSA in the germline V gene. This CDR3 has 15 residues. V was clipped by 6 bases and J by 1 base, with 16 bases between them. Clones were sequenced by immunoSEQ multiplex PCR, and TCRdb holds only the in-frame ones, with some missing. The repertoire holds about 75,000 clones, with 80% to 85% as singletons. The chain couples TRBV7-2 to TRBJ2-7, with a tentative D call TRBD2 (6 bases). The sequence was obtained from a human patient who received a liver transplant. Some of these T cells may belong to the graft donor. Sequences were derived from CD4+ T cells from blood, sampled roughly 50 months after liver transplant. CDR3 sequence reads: CASSQGGAQSYEQYF. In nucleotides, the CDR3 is TGTGCCAGCAGTCAAGGAGGGGCGCAGTCCTACGAGCAGTACTTC. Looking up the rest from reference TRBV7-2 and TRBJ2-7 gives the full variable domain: GAGVSQSPSNKVTEKGKDVELRCDPISGHTALYWYRQSLGQGLEFLIYFQGNSAPDKSGLPSDRFSAERTGGSVSTLTIQRTQQEDSAVYLCASSQGGAQSYEQYFGPGTRLTVT.